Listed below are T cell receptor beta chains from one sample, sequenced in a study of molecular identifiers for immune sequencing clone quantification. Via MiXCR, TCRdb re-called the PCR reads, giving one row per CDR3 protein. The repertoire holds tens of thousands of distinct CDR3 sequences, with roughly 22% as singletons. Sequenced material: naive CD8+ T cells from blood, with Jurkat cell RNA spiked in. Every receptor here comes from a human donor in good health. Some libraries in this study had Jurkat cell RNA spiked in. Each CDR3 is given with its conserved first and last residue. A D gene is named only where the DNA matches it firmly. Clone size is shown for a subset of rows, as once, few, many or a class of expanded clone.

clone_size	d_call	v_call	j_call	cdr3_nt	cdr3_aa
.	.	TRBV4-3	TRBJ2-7	TGCGCCAGTAGCCAAGATATCTATCTCGGGTCCGAGCGGTACTTC	CASSQDIYLGSERYF
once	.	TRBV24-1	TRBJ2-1	TGTGCCACCGACTCCGGCGCGCACAATGAGCAGTTCTTC	CATDSGAHNEQFF
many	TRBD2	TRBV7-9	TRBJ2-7	TGTGCCAGCAGCGATCCGGGACTAGCGGCCTACGAGCAGTACTTC	CASSDPGLAAYEQYF
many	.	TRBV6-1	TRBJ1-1	TGTGCCAGCAGTGACGAGGGCACTGAAGCTTTCTTT	CASSDEGTEAFF
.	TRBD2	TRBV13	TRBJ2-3	TGTGCCAGCAGCTCCTCAGTGAGCGGGGCCTCGTGGAATACGCAGTATTTT	CASSSSVSGASWNTQYF
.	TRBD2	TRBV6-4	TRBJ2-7	TGTGCCAGCAGTGACCCAGGCGGGAGCTCCTACGAGCAGTACTTC	CASSDPGGSSYEQYF
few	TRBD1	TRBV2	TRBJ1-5	TGTGCCAGCAGTGAATTATGGGGACAGGGGGCGGGTAGCAATCAGCCCCAGCATTTT	CASSELWGQGAGSNQPQHF
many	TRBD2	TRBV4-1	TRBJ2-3	TGCGCCAGCAGCCAAGATGGCGGGGGGCTCACAGATACGCAGTATTTT	CASSQDGGGLTDTQYF
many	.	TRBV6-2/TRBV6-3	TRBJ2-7	TGTGCCAGCAGTTACGACTACGAGCAGTACTTC	CASSYDYEQYF
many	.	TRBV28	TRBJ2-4	TGTGCCAGCAGTTTTTCCCGGGACATTCAGTACTTC	CASSFSRDIQYF
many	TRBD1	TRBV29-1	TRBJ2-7	TGCAGCGTGCTGGACAGGGAGCTCTCCTACGAGCAGTACTTC	CSVLDRELSYEQYF
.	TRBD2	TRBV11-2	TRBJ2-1	TGTGCCAGCAGCGTCCAACTAGCGGGGGCCTACAATGAGCAGTTCTTC	CASSVQLAGAYNEQFF
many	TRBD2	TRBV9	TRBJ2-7	TGTGCCAGCAGCGTAGAGTGGCGGGAGGGGTACGAGCAGTACTTC	CASSVEWREGYEQYF
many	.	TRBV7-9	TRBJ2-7	TGTGCCAGCAGCCCCTCCGGGCTCAGAGGCGAGCAGTACTTC	CASSPSGLRGEQYF
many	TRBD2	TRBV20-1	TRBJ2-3	TGCAGTGCCCGGTTCCCGATTACTAGCGGGAGCGCAGATACGCAGTATTTT	CSARFPITSGSADTQYF
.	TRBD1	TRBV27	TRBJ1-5	TGTGCCAGCAGGACAGGGCCCTCCAGCAATCAGCCCCAGCATTTT	CASRTGPSSNQPQHF
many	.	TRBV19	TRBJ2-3	TGTGCCAGTAGTACCTTAGCGGATACTAGCACAGATACGCAGTATTTT	CASSTLADTSTDTQYF
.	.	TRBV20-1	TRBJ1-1	TGCAGTGCCGCGTCCGGGACGACGGCTGAAGCTCTCTTT	CSAASGTTAEALF
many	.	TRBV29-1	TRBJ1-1	TGCAGCGTTGGGGGACGGAACACTGAAGCTTTCTTT	CSVGGRNTEAFF
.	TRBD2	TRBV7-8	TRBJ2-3	TGTGCCGGCAGGCTTTTCAGCGGGGGCGCGGCTACGCAGTATTTT	CAGRLFSGGAATQYF
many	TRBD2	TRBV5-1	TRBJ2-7	TGCGCCAGCAGCTTGGCCTCAGCGGGAGTTGATTACGAGCGGGCCTACGAGCAGTACTTC	CASSLASAGVDYERAYEQYF
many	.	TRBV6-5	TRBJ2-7	TGTGCCAGCAGTTACTCTCCCGGGGCCTACGAGCAGTACTTC	CASSYSPGAYEQYF
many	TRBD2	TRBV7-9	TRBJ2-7	TGTGCCAGCAGCCTCGGACTAGCGGGGGCCTCCTACGAGCAGTACTTC	CASSLGLAGASYEQYF
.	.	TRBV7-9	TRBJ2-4	TGTGCCAGCAGCGACGGCAGTCTCCTAGCCAAAAACACTCAGTACTTC	CASSDGSLLAKNTQYF
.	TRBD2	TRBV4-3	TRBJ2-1	TGCGCCAGCAGCCACGGCGCGGGGGGCCGTCAGTTCTTC	CASSHGAGGRQFF
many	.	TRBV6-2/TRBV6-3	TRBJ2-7	TGTGCCAGCAGTTACTCGGGGTTGCCCTCCTACGAGCAGTACTTC	CASSYSGLPSYEQYF
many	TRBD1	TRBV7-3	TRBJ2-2	TGTGCCAGCAGCTTGGACAGGGTATCGAACACCGGGGAGCTGTTTTTT	CASSLDRVSNTGELFF
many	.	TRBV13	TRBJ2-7	TGTGCCAGCAGCGCAGGGCCGGGGTACGAGCAGTACTTC	CASSAGPGYEQYF
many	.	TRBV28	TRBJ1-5	TGTGCCAGCAGTTCCCCCTCGACAGTTCAGCCCCAGCATTTT	CASSSPSTVQPQHF
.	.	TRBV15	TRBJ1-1	TGTGCCACCAGCAGAGAAGGGGCTGAAGCTTTCTTT	CATSREGAEAFF
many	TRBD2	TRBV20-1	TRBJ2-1	TGCAGTGCTAGAGGCCCCGGGACTAGCGGACCACTCTCCAACCCGGGGGTCTTCAATGAGCAGTTCTTC	CSARGPGTSGPLSNPGVFNEQFF
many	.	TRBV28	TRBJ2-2	TGTGCCAGCAGTTCCAGGGTTATGGTCACCGGGGAGCTGTTTTTT	CASSSRVMVTGELFF
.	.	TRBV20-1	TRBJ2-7	TGCAGTGCTAGAGGAAGCAGAACCTACGAGCAGTACTTC	CSARGSRTYEQYF
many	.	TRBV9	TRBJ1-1	TGTGCCAGCAGCGTAGGGTCCCTCGGGGTCGAGAGGGCTGAAGCTTTCTTT	CASSVGSLGVERAEAFF
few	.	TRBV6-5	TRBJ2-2	TGTGCCAGCAGCCCAACCTACACCGGGGAGCTGTTTTTT	CASSPTYTGELFF
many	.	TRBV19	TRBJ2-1	TGTGCCAGTAAGAAGGGTCCTGCGAACAATGAGCAGTTCTTC	CASKKGPANNEQFF
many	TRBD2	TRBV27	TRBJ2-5	TGTGCCAGCAGTTTTGAGGCTAGCGGGGCTCAAGAGACCCAGTACTTC	CASSFEASGAQETQYF
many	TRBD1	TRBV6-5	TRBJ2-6	TGTGCCAGCAGTTACCAGTACAGGGGAAGGTCTGGGGCCAACGTCCTGACTTTC	CASSYQYRGRSGANVLTF
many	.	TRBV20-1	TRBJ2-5	TGCAGTGCCAGAGGGGGACGGGGCTTAGAAGAGACCCAGTACTTC	CSARGGRGLEETQYF
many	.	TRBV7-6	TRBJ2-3	TGTGCCAGCAGCCCGCTAGCAGATACGCAGTATTTT	CASSPLADTQYF
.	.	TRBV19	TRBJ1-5	TGTGCCAGTAGTATGGGGATGAGGGCAAGCAATCAGCCCCAGCATTTT	CASSMGMRASNQPQHF
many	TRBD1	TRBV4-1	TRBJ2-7	TGCGCCAGCAGCCAACGACAGGGGTGGGGCTACGAGCAGTACTTC	CASSQRQGWGYEQYF
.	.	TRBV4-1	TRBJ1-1	TGCGCCAGCAGCCCCCAATCTCCGGGCCAGGGATTCGGAGGCCCTGCAGCTTTCTTT	CASSPQSPGQGFGGPAAFF
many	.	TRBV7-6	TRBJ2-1	TGTGCCAGCAGCTCGATTCTAGGGCCTGAGCAGTTCTTC	CASSSILGPEQFF
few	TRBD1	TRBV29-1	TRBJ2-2	TGCAGCGGCCGGTTTATTTGGCGGGACAGGGCGAACACCGGGGAGCTGTTTTTT	CSGRFIWRDRANTGELFF
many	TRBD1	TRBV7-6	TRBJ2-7	TGTGCCAGCAGCCGTTTTTTGGGACAGGACGAGCAGTACTTC	CASSRFLGQDEQYF
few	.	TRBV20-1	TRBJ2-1	TGCAGTGCTAGAGAACCGGGGGACACCTACAATGAGCAGTTCTTC	CSAREPGDTYNEQFF
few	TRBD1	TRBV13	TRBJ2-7	TGTGCCAGCAGCCCAGGGGGCCGGGAGCAGTACTTC	CASSPGGREQYF
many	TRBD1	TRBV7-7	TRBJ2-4	TGTGCCAGCAACCCACAGGGGTCCAAAAACATTCAGTACTTC	CASNPQGSKNIQYF
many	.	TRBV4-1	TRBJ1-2	TGCGCCAGCAGCCAATTAACAGGAGCCTATGGCTACACCTTC	CASSQLTGAYGYTF